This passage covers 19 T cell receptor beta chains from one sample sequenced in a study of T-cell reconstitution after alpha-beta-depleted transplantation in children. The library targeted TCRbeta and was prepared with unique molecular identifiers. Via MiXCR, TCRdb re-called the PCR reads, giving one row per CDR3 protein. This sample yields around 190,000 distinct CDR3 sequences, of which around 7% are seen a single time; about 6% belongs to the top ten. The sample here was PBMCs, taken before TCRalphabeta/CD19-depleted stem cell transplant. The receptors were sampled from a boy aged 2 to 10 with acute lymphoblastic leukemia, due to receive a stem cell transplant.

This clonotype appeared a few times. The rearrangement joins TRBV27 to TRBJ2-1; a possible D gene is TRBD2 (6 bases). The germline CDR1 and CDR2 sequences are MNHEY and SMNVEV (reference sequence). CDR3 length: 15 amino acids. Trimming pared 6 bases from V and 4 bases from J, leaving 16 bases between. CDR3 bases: TGTGCCAGCAGAACGGGACTCGCCGGATACAATGAGCAGTTCTTC. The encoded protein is CASRTGLAGYNEQFF.

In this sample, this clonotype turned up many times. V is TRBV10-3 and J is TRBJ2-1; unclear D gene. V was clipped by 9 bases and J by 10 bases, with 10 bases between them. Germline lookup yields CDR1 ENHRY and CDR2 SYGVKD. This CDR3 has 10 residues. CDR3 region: CAIGLGEQFF. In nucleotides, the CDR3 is TGTGCCATTGGCTTGGGCGAGCAGTTCTTC.

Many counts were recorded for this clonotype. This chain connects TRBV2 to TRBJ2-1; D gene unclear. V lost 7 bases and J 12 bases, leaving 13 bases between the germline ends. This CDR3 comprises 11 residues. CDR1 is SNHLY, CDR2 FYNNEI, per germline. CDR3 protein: CASTGNRGQFF. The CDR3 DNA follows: TGTGCCAGCACTGGCAACCGCGGGCAGTTCTTC.

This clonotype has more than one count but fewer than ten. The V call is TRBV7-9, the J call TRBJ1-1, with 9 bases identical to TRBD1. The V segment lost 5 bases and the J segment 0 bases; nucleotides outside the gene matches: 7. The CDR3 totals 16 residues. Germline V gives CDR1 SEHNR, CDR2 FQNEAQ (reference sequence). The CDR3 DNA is TGTGCCAGCAGCAAACGGACAGGGGAGATGAACACTGAAGCTTTCTTT. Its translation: CASSKRTGEMNTEAFF.

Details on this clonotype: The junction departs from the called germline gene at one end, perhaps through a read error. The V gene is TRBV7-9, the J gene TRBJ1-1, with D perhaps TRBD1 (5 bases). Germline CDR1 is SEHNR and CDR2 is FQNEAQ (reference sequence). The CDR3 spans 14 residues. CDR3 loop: CASSLSGDSTSAFF. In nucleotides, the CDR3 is TGTGCTAGCAGCTTATCCGGGGACTCAACCTCAGCTTTCTTT.

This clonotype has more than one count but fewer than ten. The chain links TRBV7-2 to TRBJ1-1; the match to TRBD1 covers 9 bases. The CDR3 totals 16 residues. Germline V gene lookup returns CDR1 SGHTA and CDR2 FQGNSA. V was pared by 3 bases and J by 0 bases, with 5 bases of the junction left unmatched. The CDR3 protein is CASSLGTGIMNTEAFF. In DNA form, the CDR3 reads TGTGCCAGCAGCTTGGGGACAGGGATCATGAACACTGAAGCTTTCTTT.

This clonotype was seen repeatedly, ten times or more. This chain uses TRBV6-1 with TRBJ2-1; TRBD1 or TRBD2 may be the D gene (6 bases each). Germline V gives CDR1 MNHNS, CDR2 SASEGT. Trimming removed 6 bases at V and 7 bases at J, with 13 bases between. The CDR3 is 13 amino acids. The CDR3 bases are TGTGCCAGCAGCAGGGGAAGCGGGAATGAGCAGTTCTTC. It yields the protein CASSRGSGNEQFF.

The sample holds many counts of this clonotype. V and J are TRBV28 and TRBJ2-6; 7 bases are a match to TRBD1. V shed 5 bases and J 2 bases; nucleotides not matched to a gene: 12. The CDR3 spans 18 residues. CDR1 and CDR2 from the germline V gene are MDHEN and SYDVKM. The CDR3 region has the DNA TGTGCCAGCAGTCCGACTCCCCCGGACAGGCCTGGGGCCAACGTCCTGACTTTC. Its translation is CASSPTPPDRPGANVLTF.

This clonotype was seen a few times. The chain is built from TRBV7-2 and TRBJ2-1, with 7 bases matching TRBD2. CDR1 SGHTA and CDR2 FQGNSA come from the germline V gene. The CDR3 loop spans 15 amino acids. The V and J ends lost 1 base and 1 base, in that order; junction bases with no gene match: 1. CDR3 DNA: TGTGCCAGCAGCTTAGGCGGGAGATCCTACAATGAGCAGTTCTTC. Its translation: CASSLGGRSYNEQFF.

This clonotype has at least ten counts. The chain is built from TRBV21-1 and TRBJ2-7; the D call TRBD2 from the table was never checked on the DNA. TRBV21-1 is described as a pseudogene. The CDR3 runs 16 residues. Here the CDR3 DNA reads TGTGCCAGCGGCCGAACGGGGACTGCGAACTGTACCGAGCAGTACTTC. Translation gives CASGRTGTANCTEQYF.

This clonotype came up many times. This chain's CDR3 is CASSQGLAYTDTQYF. Written as DNA, the CDR3 is TGTGCCAGCAGCCAAGGCCTTGCTTATACAGATACGCAGTATTTT. The V gene is TRBV3-1, the J gene TRBJ2-3; D remains ambiguous. CDR1 is LGHDT and CDR2 is YNNKEL in the germline V gene (reference sequence). The CDR3 runs 15 residues. V lost 1 base to trimming and J lost 3 bases, with 11 bases between them.

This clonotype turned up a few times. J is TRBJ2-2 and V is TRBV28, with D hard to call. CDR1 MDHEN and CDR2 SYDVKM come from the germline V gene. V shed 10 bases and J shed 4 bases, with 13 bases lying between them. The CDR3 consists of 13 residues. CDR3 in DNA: TGTGCCATAAGGGATCGGGTCACCGGGGAGCTGTTTTTT. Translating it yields CAIRDRVTGELFF. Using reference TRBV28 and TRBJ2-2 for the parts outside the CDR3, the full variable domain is DVKVTQSSRYLVKRTGEKVFLECVQDMDHENMFWYRQDPGLGLRLIYFSYDVKMKEKGDIPEGYSVSREKKERFSLILESASTNQTSMYLCAIRDRVTGELFFGEGSRLTVL.

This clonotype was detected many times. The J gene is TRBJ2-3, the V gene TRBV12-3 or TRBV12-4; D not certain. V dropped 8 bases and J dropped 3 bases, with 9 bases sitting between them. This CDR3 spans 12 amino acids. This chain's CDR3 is CASGGRTDTQYF. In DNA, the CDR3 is TGTGCCAGCGGCGGTAGGACAGATACGCAGTATTTT.

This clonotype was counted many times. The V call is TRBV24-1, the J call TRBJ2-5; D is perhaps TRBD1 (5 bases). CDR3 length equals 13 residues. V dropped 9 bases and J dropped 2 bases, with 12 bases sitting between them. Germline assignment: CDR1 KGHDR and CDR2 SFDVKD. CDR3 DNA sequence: TGTGCCACCGCACAGGACCTACAAGAGACCCAGTACTTC. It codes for CATAQDLQETQYF.

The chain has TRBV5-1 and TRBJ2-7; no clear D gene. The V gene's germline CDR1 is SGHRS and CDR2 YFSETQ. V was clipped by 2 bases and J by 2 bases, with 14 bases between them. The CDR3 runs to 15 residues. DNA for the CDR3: TGCGCCAGCAGCTTTCAACCGATCGCCACCTACGAGCAGTACTTC. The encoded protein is CASSFQPIATYEQYF.

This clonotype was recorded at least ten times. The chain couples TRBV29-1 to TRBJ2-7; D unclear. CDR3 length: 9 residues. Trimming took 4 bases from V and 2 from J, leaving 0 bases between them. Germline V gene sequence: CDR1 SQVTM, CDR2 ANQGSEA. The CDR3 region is CSVAYEQYF. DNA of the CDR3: TGCAGCGTTGCCTACGAGCAGTACTTC.

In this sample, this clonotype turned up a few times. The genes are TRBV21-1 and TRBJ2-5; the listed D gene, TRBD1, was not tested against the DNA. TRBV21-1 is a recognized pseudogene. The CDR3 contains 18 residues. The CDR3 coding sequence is TGTGCCAGCAGCAAAGAATGCAATAAACAGGAAGACCAAGAGACCCAGTACTTC. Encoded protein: CASSKECNKQEDQETQYF.

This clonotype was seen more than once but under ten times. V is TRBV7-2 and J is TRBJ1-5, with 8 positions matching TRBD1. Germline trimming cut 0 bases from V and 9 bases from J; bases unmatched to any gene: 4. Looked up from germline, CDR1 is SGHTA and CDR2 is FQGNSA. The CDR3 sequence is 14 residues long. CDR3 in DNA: TGTGCCAGCAGCTTAGCACAGGGGGTCGGGCCCCAGCATTTT. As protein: CASSLAQGVGPQHF.

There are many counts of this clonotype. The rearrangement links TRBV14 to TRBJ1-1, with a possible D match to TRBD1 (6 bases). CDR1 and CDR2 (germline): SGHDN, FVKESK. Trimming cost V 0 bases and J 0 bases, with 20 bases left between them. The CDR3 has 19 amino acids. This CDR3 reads CASSQDRRGGRQMNTEAFF. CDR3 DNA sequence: TGTGCCAGCAGCCAAGATCGACGTGGGGGGCGGCAGATGAACACTGAAGCTTTCTTT.